These T cell receptor beta chains were read from a single sample in a study of blood T cell repertoires in COVID-19. The method was immunoSEQ multiplex PCR; TCRdb's version includes in-frame clones alone and lacks a portion of them. The table shows hundreds of thousands of clones, with around 89% occurring only once. Sequenced input: PBMCs or T cells enriched from blood (not recorded which). These receptors were obtained from a man younger than 40 who had recovered from COVID-19. CDR3s include the opening cysteine and the closing phenylalanine or tryptophan. Size tells how often a clone was seen (once, few, many) or the class of an expanded clone, and some rows leave it out.

clone size	V gene	J gene	CDR3 protein
NA	TRBV7-9	TRBJ2-1	CASSLSYEQFF
NA	TRBV27	TRBJ1-1	CASGLWGGDTEAFF
NA	TRBV5-1	TRBJ2-3	CASSRAETVDTQYF
NA	TRBV29-1	TRBJ2-3	CSAEGAGGVTDTQYF
NA	TRBV12-3/TRBV12-4	TRBJ2-2	CATQGAYTGELFF
NA	TRBV7-8	TRBJ1-4	CASSLAGGQVGEKLFF
NA	TRBV7-6	TRBJ2-1	CASSLGKGLYNEQFF
once	TRBV6-1	TRBJ2-4	CASSEQEANIQYF
NA	TRBV3-1/TRBV3-2	TRBJ2-7	CASSQGTGSYEQYF
once	TRBV19	TRBJ2-1	CASSGLAGDEQFF
NA	TRBV5-4	TRBJ2-7	CASSFTSGYEQYF
NA	TRBV19	TRBJ1-4	CASTDTGGATNEKLFF
NA	TRBV19	TRBJ2-7	CASSRDPRDRTYEQYF
NA	TRBV19	TRBJ2-7	CASSIMGLSSGSYEQYF
NA	TRBV18	TRBJ2-1	CASSAHDLRTGTVEQFF
NA	TRBV5-6	TRBJ1-1	CASSLTAGGNTEAFF
NA	TRBV5-5	TRBJ2-7	CASSLAAGSYEQYF
NA	TRBV12-5	TRBJ2-3	CASGRGLDRVTDTQYF
NA	TRBV9	TRBJ1-1	CASSPEGQGTNTEAFF
NA	TRBV5-6	TRBJ2-3	CASSYTGTSGDTQYF
NA	TRBV7-2	TRBJ2-5	CASSLSETQYF
NA	TRBV29-1	TRBJ2-7	CSVESRDVNSYEQYF
NA	TRBV3-1/TRBV3-2	TRBJ2-5	CASSPGTGGFGETQYF
few	TRBV28	TRBJ1-2	CASSPGPERGYGYTF
NA	TRBV5-1	TRBJ2-7	CASSLLVSSYEQYF
NA	TRBV3-1/TRBV3-2	TRBJ2-7	CASSQDSSFEQYF
NA	TRBV19	TRBJ1-2	CASRTVNYGYTF
NA	TRBV19	TRBJ2-3	CASSKGVIDTQYF
NA	TRBV7-9	TRBJ1-2	CASSLAYYGYTF
NA	TRBV19	TRBJ2-1	CASSSGKVYYNEQFF
NA	TRBV28	TRBJ1-5	CASSYRQGAGQPQHF
NA	TRBV11-2	TRBJ2-1	CASSPRFVVREAYNEQFF
NA	TRBV30	TRBJ2-7	CAWRRGQGGEQYF
NA	TRBV19	TRBJ1-6	CASSIRRTGDRAPLHF
NA	TRBV9	TRBJ2-2	CASSLSGSHTGELFF
NA	TRBV14	TRBJ1-1	CASSQVVTGGAFF
NA	TRBV9	TRBJ1-1	CASSTRGGGVTEAFF
NA	TRBV2	TRBJ2-3	CASSGKAPDRGRTDTQYF
NA	TRBV4-1	TRBJ2-7	CASSPERSGTYEQYF
NA	TRBV7-2	TRBJ1-2	CASSLGGLNDYGYTF
NA	TRBV10-2	TRBJ2-7	CASRGRGGDEQYF
NA	TRBV11-2	TRBJ2-2	CASSGGADRELFF